The entry below describes one TCR beta chain. The data were obtained in a study of blood T cell repertoires in COVID-19. Looking at the study overall: Acute and convalescent COVID-19 specimens originated in the United States, Italy and Spain. Nucleic acid was either cDNA or gDNA, and it came from T cells, B-cell-depleted T cells, or PBMCs.

Original handling: Counts of nucleated cells, estimated from reference gene primer amplification, were obtained. Sequenced by immunoSEQ multiplex PCR; TCRdb stores in-frame clones only, minus some. The V and J calls and clone size were taken over from that table, and D and trimming were inferred from the DNA. The sample lists roughly 160,000 clones, more than 75% occurring once. This clonotype was obtained from a woman aged 50 to 65 with COVID-19, enrolled during active disease. Source material: peripheral blood.

The DNA of the CDR3 is TGTGCCAGCAGCGTCACGCCGGGACAGGTGGCCACTAACTATGGCTACACCTTC. It yields the protein CASSVTPGQVATNYGYTF. The chain recombines TRBV9 with TRBJ1-2; 8 nucleotides align to TRBD1. In germline, CDR1 is SGDLS, CDR2 YYNGEE. Germline trimming cut 2 bases from V and 0 bases from J; bases unmatched to any gene: 12. The CDR3 loop spans 18 amino acids.